This T cell receptor beta chain was found in a study of blood T cell repertoires in COVID-19. Study context: Whether acute or convalescent, the COVID-19 samples came from the United States, Italy and Spain. In each case, the material was cDNA or gDNA derived from T cells, B-cell-depleted T cells, or PBMCs.

Sequencing used immunoSEQ multiplex PCR; TCRdb keeps in-frame clones, though not all of them. Of about 40,000 clones in the sample, more than 85% are singletons; the top ten hold around 20%. The CDR3 loop spans 15 amino acids. Trimming stripped 4 bases from V and 4 bases from J, with 11 bases between. CDR1 is KGHSH and CDR2 is LQKENI in the germline V gene. The sample was peripheral blood. This chain connects TRBV18 to TRBJ1-6; D may be TRBD1 (6 bases). The sequence was collected from a man in his forties or fifties in a cohort sampled during active COVID-19. CDR3 DNA: TGTGCCAGCTCACAAGTAACAGGGTATAATTCACCCCTCCACTTT. Protein: CASSQVTGYNSPLHF.